This T cell receptor beta chain was captured by sequencing in a study of beta chain features in type 1 diabetes. This clone appeared a single time. The target antigen is unknown. This CDR3 spans 14 amino acids. Looked up from germline, CDR1 is SGHRS and CDR2 is YFSETQ. Trimming took off 2 bases at V and 5 bases at J, with 11 bases between the two ends. Study observations and caveats: Moderately but significantly shorter TCRB CDR3s were found in Type 1 diabetes patients in all four CD4+ subsets. High-TCR-expressing cells could be over-represented by cDNA sequencing. For TCRB rearrangement, an influence of HLA type remained unresolved here.

The whole isolated RNA underwent reverse transcription, so sequencing captured expressed TCRB transcripts. Sequenced by immunoSEQ multiplex PCR; TCRdb stores in-frame clones only, minus some. Of some 170,000 clones in the sample, 63% were seen once. The chain couples TRBV5-1 to TRBJ2-4; possible D gene TRBD1, 6 bases. The TCR comes from a man aged 25-45 years with type 1 diabetes. Source material: naive CD4+ T cells from blood. The CDR3 DNA is TGCGCCAGCAGCTTACGGACAGCGGAAAACATTCAGTACTTC. As protein: CASSLRTAENIQYF.